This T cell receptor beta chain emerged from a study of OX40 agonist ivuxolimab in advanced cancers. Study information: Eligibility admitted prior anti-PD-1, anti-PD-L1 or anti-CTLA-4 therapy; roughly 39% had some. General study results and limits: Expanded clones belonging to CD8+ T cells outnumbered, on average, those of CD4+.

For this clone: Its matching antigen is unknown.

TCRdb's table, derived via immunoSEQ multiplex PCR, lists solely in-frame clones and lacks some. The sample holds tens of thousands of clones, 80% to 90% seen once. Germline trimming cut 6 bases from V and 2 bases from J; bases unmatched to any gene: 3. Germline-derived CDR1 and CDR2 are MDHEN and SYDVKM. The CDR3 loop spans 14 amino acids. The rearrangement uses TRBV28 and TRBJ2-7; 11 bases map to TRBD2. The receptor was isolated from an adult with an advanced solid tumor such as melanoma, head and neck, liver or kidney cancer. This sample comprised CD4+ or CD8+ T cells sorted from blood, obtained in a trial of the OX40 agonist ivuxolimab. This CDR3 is CASSAGLAAYEQYF. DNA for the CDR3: TGTGCCAGCAGCGCGGGACTAGCGGCCTACGAGCAGTACTTC.